The 2 T cell receptor beta chains below were found in one sample sequenced in a study of T cell changes during pregnancy in multiple sclerosis. Some clones are missing from TCRdb's copy, which holds only in-frame ones; the method was immunoSEQ multiplex PCR. The sample includes about 40,000 clones, roughly 89% of them seen just once. This specimen was CD4+ T cells from peripheral blood mononuclear cells, taken in the first trimester of pregnancy. The source is a female donor with multiple sclerosis, enrolled in a pregnancy study.

This sequence joins TRBV7-9 and TRBJ1-1, with unresolved D. The germline CDR1 and CDR2 sequences are SEHNR and FQNEAQ (reference sequence). CDR3 length: 14 residues. Deletions cut 2 bases from V and 4 bases from J, with 11 bases between. CDR3: CASSLTQAVTEAFF. In DNA, the CDR3 is TGTGCCAGCAGCTTAACCCAGGCAGTCACTGAAGCTTTCTTT.

This chain links TRBV7-3 with TRBJ2-7; D is possibly TRBD1 (6 bases). Germline CDR1 reads SGHTA; CDR2 reads FQGTGA. V lost 5 bases and J lost 3, with 11 bases in between. The length of the CDR3 is 13 residues. This CDR3 is CASSEGGIYEQYF. CDR3 sequence (DNA): TGTGCCAGCAGCGAAGGGGGAATCTACGAGCAGTACTTC.